This TCR beta chain derives from a study of T-cell memory formation after mild COVID-19 (dated by TCRdb to the early 2020s). With regard to the full study: TCR sequence clusters from the two donors were largely donor specific. Two young, previously healthy adult volunteers, one female and one male, were included in the cohort. In a couple of donors, T-cell clones that expanded and contracted after mild COVID-19 were tracked by sequencing TCRalpha and TCRbeta repertoires over time.

On this clonotype: Its target antigen remains unknown. The input lacks base qualities; no much larger clone sits a single base away.

PBMCs were isolated by Ficoll-Paque density gradient centrifugation. V and J are truncated by 0 bases and 9 bases respectively, leaving an intervening sequence of 9 bases. The CDR3, from cysteine to phenylalanine, totals 13 residues. Only the CDR3 region is kept as DNA, spanning 39 bases read in frame from base 1. The germline V gene yields SGHAT for CDR1 and FQNNGV for CDR2. Points the paper makes about the study in general: Some responding clones were found in pre-infection memory, which suggests that pre-existing cross-reactive memory T cells took part in the SARS-CoV-2 response. Only a couple of mild cases were covered by the study, and larger cohorts that include severe cases with pre-infection samples were considered necessary. From day 15 to 85, contracting clones showed balanced CD4/CD8 phenotypes, whereas a second wave of clones that expanded from day 15 to 37 leaned towards CD4+. Contracting CD4+ clones turned up mainly in the CM and EM memory subsets, whereas EMRA was where CD8+ clones were enriched. SARS-CoV-2 specificity of the second-wave clones peaking on day 37 was not confirmed.

Instrument on record: Illumina NovaSeq 6000. TCRalpha and TCRbeta cDNA libraries were constructed by 5'RACE with constant-segment primers, with sample barcodes and unique molecular identifiers being introduced. Trizol reagent was used to extract RNA from every sample. Library amplification was performed in two PCR steps, and a second sample barcode and Illumina TruSeq adapters were introduced in the second step. Libraries were sequenced on an Illumina NovaSeq with 2 x 150 bp paired-end reads. The source study handled its data this way. Demultiplexing of reads and collapsing into UMI-guided consensus sequences were performed with migec v1.2.7. With mixcr v2.1.11, UMI consensuses were aligned to TRA and TRB V and J templates and assembled into clonotypes. Expanded or contracted clonotypes were those called significant by both edgeR and NoisET, with noise models trained on biological replicates. edgeR calls used a false discovery rate-adjusted p below 0.01 and a log2 fold-change threshold of 1. As an exploratory analysis of dynamics, max-normalized trajectories of the 1000 most abundant clonotypes were examined by PCA with hierarchical clustering. The CD4 or CD8 phenotype of responding clones was assigned using the separately sequenced CD4+ and CD8+ repertoires. TCRdb applied fastp at Q25 and MiXCR to the public reads, then kept only in-frame beta chains. Merged by CDR3 protein, the rows form single entries marked with the most common genes and DNA. For this entry, the V and J calls and clone size follow TCRdb and not the study's own pipeline. For this sample the table gives about 360,000 distinct CDR3 sequences, of which around 14% were detected only once. The ten largest clones add up to under 25% of the sample.

This receptor was taken from a man younger than 35 who had mild COVID-19 (a few samples of this study predate the infection). The sample titles of this study are shuffled in the database, so cell type and time point are left out; the donor was told from shared clones. The chain is assembled from TRBV11-2 and TRBJ1-5, with the identity of the D gene unclear. The sequencing input was PBMCs or a T cell subset sorted from them (not recorded which). The CDR3 is CASSLERQSPQHF. The base sequence is TGTGCCAGCAGCTTAGAGAGGCAGTCGCCCCAGCATTTT.